The 13 T cell receptor beta chains below come from one sample, sequenced in a study of tumor-infiltrating lymphocytes in primary liver carcinoma. TCR beta cDNA was reverse-transcribed from about 550 ng of total RNA. The reaction used a constant-region primer and ProtoScript II reverse transcriptase. Employing slightly modified ARM-PCR, three nested multiplex PCR rounds were run, and these gave rise to the TCR beta libraries. Forward primers for TRBV1-TRBV30 and a C-beta reverse primer served the first two PCR rounds, at 10 cycles each. TCRdb used MiXCR to reprocess the multiplex PCR reads, holding one entry per CDR3 protein. The sample has 100,000 to 150,000 distinct CDR3 sequences, around 64% seen once. Joint extraction of RNA and DNA used roughly 20-33 mg of bulk tissue that was unsorted. The sequenced sample was liver tumor tissue from sampling region 3. Subset described: tumor region T3, left-lateral pole. The receptors stem from a woman in her sixties with primary liver carcinoma and hepatitis B virus infection.

This clonotype was counted many times. The CDR3 spells CASSWKQGWNTEAFF. The CDR3 nucleotides read TGTGCCAGCAGTTGGAAACAGGGGTGGAACACTGAAGCTTTCTTT. V usage is TRBV12-3 or TRBV12-4 and J usage is TRBJ1-1; TRBD1 aligns across 7 bases. Trimming at V came to 4 bases and at J to 1 base, leaving 6 bases not matched to a gene. The CDR3 is 15 residues long.

This chain connects TRBV5-6 to TRBJ2-2, with D possibly being TRBD1 or TRBD2 (5 bases each). The CDR3 totals 14 residues. Germline V gives CDR1 SGHDT, CDR2 YYEEEE. V was trimmed by 3 bases and J by 16 bases, leaving 22 bases between them. The CDR3: CASSSGTGTGEPFF. The CDR3 nucleotides are TGTGCCAGCAGCTCAGGGACGGGGACCGGGGAACCGTTTTTT.

In the case of this clonotype: A much bigger clone sits one base away, suggesting this may be a read error. In this CDR3 the conserved last residue, phenylalanine or tryptophan, is missing, so a read error is likely. This chain links TRBV6-6 with TRBJ2-2; D is perhaps TRBD1 (5 bases). V dropped 7 bases and J dropped 1 base, with 10 bases sitting between them. The V gene's germline CDR1 is MNHNY and CDR2 SVGAGI (reference sequence). The CDR3 runs to 14 residues. CDR3 sequence: CASMWGRNTGELFC. The DNA for the CDR3 is TGTGCCAGCATGTGGGGCCGGAACACCGGGGAGCTGTTTTGT.

For this clonotype: Since a much larger clone is just one base distant, this may be a read error. The chain recombines TRBV6-4 with TRBJ2-2; D is uncertain. The CDR3 contains 13 residues. The germline gives CDR1 MRHNA, CDR2 SNTAGT. The CDR3: CARSPGATGELFF. DNA of the CDR3: TGTGCCCGCAGCCCCGGTGCCACCGGGGAGCTGTTTTTT.

For this clonotype: One junction end does not reproduce the germline sequence, and a read error may be involved. The chain uses TRBV28 and TRBJ2-2; 8 bases align to TRBD1. The V gene's germline CDR1 is MDHEN and CDR2 SYDVKM. The CDR3 loop spans 14 amino acids. CDR3: CASNGQGWTGEMFF. In DNA form, the CDR3 reads TGTGCCAGCAATGGACAGGGTTGGACCGGGGAGATGTTTTTT.

The V gene is TRBV11-2, the J gene TRBJ2-1, with D unresolved. Trimming left V 5 bases short and J 1 base short, with 15 bases between. Per germline, CDR1 SGHAT and CDR2 FQNNGV. The CDR3 totals 16 residues. The CDR3 DNA is TGTGCCAGCAGCCCTTTCCTAGTGGGATCCTACAATGAGCAGTTCTTC. Translation: CASSPFLVGSYNEQFF.

In this sample, this clonotype turned up many times. This chain connects TRBV12-3 or TRBV12-4 to TRBJ1-4; tentative D call: TRBD1 (5 bases). V was shortened by 6 bases and J by 7 bases, with 15 bases between the two germline ends. The CDR3 totals 14 residues. Written as DNA, the CDR3 is TGTGCCAGCAGAATCAATTCCGGGGGTGAAAAACTGTTTTTT. Encoded protein: CASRINSGGEKLFF.

This clonotype was counted once. The junction differs from germline at one of its ends, possibly a read error. This rearrangement joins TRBV4-1 to TRBJ1-3, with D tentatively TRBD1 (6 bases). The germline gives CDR1 MGHRA, CDR2 YSYEKL. This CDR3 is built from 16 residues. DNA of the CDR3: TGCGCCAACAGCCCCGTGGACAGCGGATCTGGAAACACCATATATTTT. Its translation is CANSPVDSGSGNTIYF.

The chain carries TRBV5-1 and TRBJ2-3; TRBD2 aligns across 8 bases. V was pared by 2 bases and J by 5 bases, with 10 bases of the junction left unmatched. This CDR3 is 16 amino acids long. Germline CDR1 is SGHRS and CDR2 is YFSETQ. The CDR3 DNA is TGCGCCAGCAGCTTATATAGCGGGAACGCTAGAGATACGCAGTATTTT. Translation: CASSLYSGNARDTQYF.

Comment on this clonotype: This may come from a read error, since a much larger clone is one base off. The chain couples TRBV5-4 to TRBJ2-5; the match to TRBD2 covers 12 bases. The trim removed 4 bases at V and 3 bases at J, leaving 4 bases unmatched. CDR1 is SGHNT, CDR2 YYREEE, per germline (reference sequence). The CDR3 spans 15 residues. This CDR3 is CASSDRLAGEETQYF. DNA of the CDR3: TGTGCCAGCAGCGACCGACTAGCGGGAGAAGAGACCCAGTACTTC.

Here the CDR3 DNA reads TGTGCCAGGAGCTCCTACTCTACAAACAGCGACCTAAACTATGGCTACACCTTC. Its protein is CARSSYSTNSDLNYGYTF. This chain links TRBV28 with TRBJ1-2; no reliable D call. This CDR3 has 18 residues. Looked up from germline, CDR1 is MDHEN and CDR2 is SYDVKM. Trimming took 9 bases from V and 2 from J, leaving 28 bases between them.

This clonotype was counted once. Compared with germline, one end of the junction differs, possibly owing to a read error. The chain combines TRBV7-9 with TRBJ2-1, with D tentatively TRBD2 (5 bases). Germline CDR1 is SEHNR and CDR2 is FQNEAQ (reference sequence). This CDR3 spans 15 amino acids. The DNA for the CDR3 is TGTGCCGGCAGCTCCGCAGGACTGCCTCACAATGAGCAGTTCTTC. Protein product: CAGSSAGLPHNEQFF.

About this clonotype: The junction and the germline gene differ at one end; a read error may be behind it. The chain combines TRBV7-9 with TRBJ2-1, with 8 nucleotides matching TRBD1. Germline V gives CDR1 SEHNR, CDR2 FQNEAQ (reference sequence). This CDR3 contains 16 residues. CDR3 DNA sequence: TGTGCCAGCAGCTTACGGGGGACAGGAGGGTACAATGGGCAGTTCTTC. It encodes CASSLRGTGGYNGQFF.